The 27 T cell receptor beta chains presented below share a single source sample, sequenced in a study of T cell responses to AZD1222 COVID-19 vaccine. The protocol was immunoSEQ multiplex PCR, while the TCRdb copy is restricted to in-frame clones and leaves out a portion. The table lists more than 150,000 clones, more than 85% of them singletons. Sequencing was performed on peripheral blood, taken 28 days after the second AZD1222 dose. The receptors were sampled from an adult who received the AZD1222 COVID-19 vaccine.

This sequence joins TRBV18 and TRBJ1-5; D not certain. Deletions cut 3 bases from V and 11 bases from J, with 14 bases between. This CDR3 region has 13 residues. Per the germline V gene, CDR1 is KGHSH and CDR2 is LQKENI. In nucleotides, the CDR3 is TGTGCCAGCTCACCTGGAGATAGAAAGGCCCAGCATTTT. It is translated as CASSPGDRKAQHF. Looking up the rest from reference TRBV18 and TRBJ1-5 gives the full variable domain: NAGVMQNPRHLVRRRGQEARLRCSPMKGHSHVYWYRQLPEEGLKFMVYLQKENIIDESGMPKERFSAEFPKEGPSILRIQQVVRGDSAAYFCASSPGDRKAQHFGDGTRLSIL.

The chain employs TRBV7-9 and TRBJ1-6, with 9 bases fitting TRBD1. J lost 10 bases, V lost 6 bases, and 13 bases had no gene match. The germline V gene encodes CDR1 SEHNR and CDR2 FQNEAQ (reference sequence). The CDR3 loop spans 16 amino acids. The CDR3 is CASRPPTGTGSSPLHF. DNA of the CDR3: TGTGCCAGCAGACCTCCTACCGGGACAGGGTCGTCACCCCTCCACTTT.

The rearrangement uses TRBV10-3 and TRBJ2-5; the match to TRBD2 covers 10 bases. The germline gives CDR1 ENHRY, CDR2 SYGVKD. This CDR3 region has 16 residues. The J segment lost 5 bases and the V segment lost 5 bases, leaving 11 bases of the junction unmatched. CDR3 bases: TGTGCCATCAGTCCGAGGACAGCGGGGGGGCCGGAGACCCAGTACTTC. Its translation: CAISPRTAGGPETQYF.

V usage is TRBV6-5 and J usage is TRBJ1-2; the D gene is possibly TRBD1 (5 bases). Per the germline V gene, CDR1 is MNHEY and CDR2 is SVGAGI. V lost 6 bases to trimming and J lost 4 bases, with 18 bases between them. This CDR3 is 15 amino acids long. The CDR3 DNA reads TGTGCCAGCAGGGTACGGTCCGGGGCTGGCTATGGCTACACCTTC. Its translation: CASRVRSGAGYGYTF.

V usage is TRBV24-1 and J usage is TRBJ2-1; D possibly corresponds to TRBD2 (5 bases). CDR3 length: 15 amino acids. CDR1 KGHDR and CDR2 SFDVKD come from the germline V gene. The V end was cut by 4 bases, the J end by 1 base, with 10 bases between. CDR3 sequence: CATSEGRGSYNEQFF. Here the CDR3 DNA reads TGTGCCACCAGTGAGGGGAGAGGGTCCTACAATGAGCAGTTCTTC.

The chain carries TRBV5-1 and TRBJ2-3; D uncertain. The CDR3 sequence is 12 residues long. Trimming pared 5 bases from V and 4 bases from J, leaving 8 bases between. Germline V gene data show CDR1 as SGHRS and CDR2 as YFSETQ. The CDR3 loop reads CASRIDADTQYF. CDR3 DNA: TGCGCCAGCAGGATTGACGCAGATACGCAGTATTTT. Combining the CDR3 with reference TRBV5-1 and TRBJ2-3 gives the whole variable domain KAGVTQTPRYLIKTRGQQVTLSCSPISGHRSVSWYQQTPGQGLQFLFEYFSETQRNKGNFPGRFSGRQFSNSRSEMNVSTLELGDSALYLCASRIDADTQYFGPGTRLTVL.

This clone is a singleton in its sample. The chain recombines TRBV13 with TRBJ1-1; the D gene is possibly TRBD1 (5 bases). The germline gives CDR1 PRHDT, CDR2 FYEKMQ (reference sequence). V was clipped by 2 bases and J by 3 bases, with 13 bases between them. CDR3 length: 15 amino acids. CDR3 amino acids: CASSLRGSTDTEAFF. The CDR3 bases are TGTGCCAGCAGCTTAAGGGGTTCGACAGACACTGAAGCTTTCTTT.

V gene TRBV19 combines with J gene TRBJ2-1, with 8 nucleotides matching TRBD2. V lost 3 bases, J lost 3 bases, and 7 bases stayed unmatched. Germline V lookup: CDR1 LNHDA, CDR2 SQIVND (reference sequence). CDR3 length equals 16 residues. The CDR3 here is CASSILAGTFYNEQFF. The CDR3 coding sequence is TGTGCCAGTAGTATCTTAGCGGGAACTTTCTACAATGAGCAGTTCTTC.

The V and J genes are TRBV2 and TRBJ1-5; D call uncertain. Germline loops: CDR1 SNHLY, CDR2 FYNNEI. The CDR3 totals 12 residues. Trimming removed 9 bases from V and 4 bases from J, with 10 bases in between. This chain's CDR3 is CASSTWNQPQHF. DNA of the CDR3: TGTGCCAGTAGTACCTGGAATCAGCCCCAGCATTTT.

This chain's CDR3 is CASSQGDRNIQYF. The CDR3 bases are TGTGCCAGCAGCCAGGGGGACAGAAACATTCAGTACTTC. The gene calls are TRBV4-2 and TRBJ2-4, with 7 nucleotides matching TRBD1. Germline lookup yields CDR1 LGHNA and CDR2 YNFKEQ. CDR3 length equals 13 residues. With 3 bases clipped from V and 6 bases from J, the junction kept 2 bases outside the gene matches.

The chain recombines TRBV19 with TRBJ1-2; D is unclear. This CDR3 spans 15 amino acids. Trimming cost V 1 base and J 6 bases, with 15 bases left between them. The germline V gene encodes CDR1 LNHDA and CDR2 SQIVND (reference sequence). As DNA, the CDR3 is TGTGCCAGTAGTATAGCGGCCTACGCCCTAGATGGCTACACCTTC. Amino acids: CASSIAAYALDGYTF.

The V gene is TRBV11-2, the J gene TRBJ1-6, with D uncertain. V dropped 0 bases and J dropped 6 bases, with 9 bases sitting between them. From germline, CDR1 is SGHAT and CDR2 FQNNGV. The CDR3 totals 15 residues. The CDR3 sequence: CASSLDLYANSPLHF. The CDR3 DNA reads TGTGCCAGCAGCTTAGATCTATACGCTAATTCACCCCTCCACTTT.

The chain is built from TRBV2 and TRBJ1-5; D ambiguous. The CDR3 is 15 amino acids. Trimming stripped 2 bases from V and 4 bases from J, with 12 bases between. Germline CDR1 SNHLY, CDR2 FYNNEI. The CDR3 region has the DNA TGTGCCAGCAGTGAAAGGTCAGCCCTGAATCAGCCCCAGCATTTT. It translates to CASSERSALNQPQHF.

The CDR3 reads CASSLDPGSSYEQYF. Written as DNA, the CDR3 is TGCGCCAGCAGCTTGGACCCAGGGAGCTCCTACGAGCAGTACTTC. The rearrangement joins TRBV5-1 to TRBJ2-7; D is tentatively TRBD1 or TRBD2 (5 bases each). This CDR3 is built from 15 residues. V dropped 0 bases and J dropped 0 bases, with 10 bases sitting between them. Germline assignment: CDR1 SGHRS and CDR2 YFSETQ. Variable domain in full (rest from reference TRBV5-1 and TRBJ2-7): KAGVTQTPRYLIKTRGQQVTLSCSPISGHRSVSWYQQTPGQGLQFLFEYFSETQRNKGNFPGRFSGRQFSNSRSEMNVSTLELGDSALYLCASSLDPGSSYEQYFGPGTRLTVT.

The chain carries TRBV19 and TRBJ1-5, with D possibly TRBD1 on 5 matching bases. Germline V lookup: CDR1 LNHDA, CDR2 SQIVND (reference sequence). The V end was cut by 3 bases, the J end by 0 bases, with 12 bases between. The CDR3 runs 16 residues. The CDR3: CASSMERGLSNQPQHF. In DNA, the CDR3 is TGTGCCAGTAGTATGGAGAGGGGACTTAGCAATCAGCCCCAGCATTTT.

The rearrangement uses TRBV5-5 and TRBJ1-4; 7 nucleotides match TRBD1. The V gene end was trimmed by 1 base and the J gene end by 8 bases; junction bases not matched to a gene: 8. The CDR3 totals 15 residues. The germline V gene encodes CDR1 SGHKS and CDR2 YYEKEE (reference sequence). The CDR3 DNA sequence: TGTGCCAGCAGCTTGTTGGGGACAGCTTCGGAAAAACTGTTTTTT. It encodes CASSLLGTASEKLFF.

The chain uses TRBV30 and TRBJ1-2; possibly TRBD1 for D (5 bases). V lost 0 bases to trimming and J lost 4 bases, with 24 bases between them. The CDR3 is made up of 18 amino acids. Looked up from germline, CDR1 is GTSNPN and CDR2 is SVGIG (reference sequence). The CDR3 DNA sequence: TGTGCCTGGAGTGTACTGGTAGCTTATCCAGGGAGGGCCTATGGCTACACCTTC. This translates into CAWSVLVAYPGRAYGYTF.

The gene calls are TRBV5-1 and TRBJ1-1; D is possibly TRBD1 (5 bases). The V end lost 7 bases, the J end lost 0 bases, and 16 bases lay between the germline ends. The CDR3 runs 15 residues. Germline V gene lookup returns CDR1 SGHRS and CDR2 YFSETQ. CDR3 sequence (DNA): TGCGCCAGCTACAAAGAGTCAGGGATGAACACTGAAGCTTTCTTT. It translates to CASYKESGMNTEAFF.

The rearrangement joins TRBV5-4 to TRBJ2-7; 12 bases map to TRBD2. The germline gives CDR1 SGHNT, CDR2 YYREEE (reference sequence). V lost 4 bases and J lost 2; bases outside the gene matches: 7. The CDR3 has 16 amino acids. CDR3 in DNA: TGTGCCAGCAGCCCCGCCGCTAGCGGGAGGGCCTACGAGCAGTACTTC. This encodes CASSPAASGRAYEQYF.

This chain joins TRBV19 and TRBJ1-5; D gene uncertain. The CDR3 is 14 residues long. Trimming took off 5 bases at V and 4 bases at J, with 12 bases between the two ends. The V gene's germline CDR1 is LNHDA and CDR2 SQIVND (reference sequence). The CDR3: CASSPLGRNQPQHF. DNA for the CDR3: TGTGCCAGTAGTCCCCTAGGGCGAAATCAGCCCCAGCATTTT.

The chain carries TRBV4-1 and TRBJ2-3; 12 bases are shared with TRBD2. Losses at the gene ends were 3 bases for V and 1 base for J; bases not matched to a gene: 11. The CDR3 covers 19 residues. Looked up from germline, CDR1 is MGHRA and CDR2 is YSYEKL. CDR3 residues: CASSHHPASGGAGTDTQYF. CDR3 DNA sequence: TGCGCCAGCAGCCACCATCCGGCTAGCGGGGGGGCCGGCACAGATACGCAGTATTTT.

The chain couples TRBV28 to TRBJ1-5; D might be TRBD1 (6 bases). The CDR3 has 15 residues. Deletions cut 6 bases from V and 1 base from J, with 13 bases between. Looked up from germline, CDR1 is MDHEN and CDR2 is SYDVKM. The CDR3 DNA reads TGTGCCAGCAGATTAACAGGGTTGAGCAATCAGCCCCAGCATTTT. Translated, it gives CASRLTGLSNQPQHF.

The chain is built from TRBV28 and TRBJ2-1; D tentatively reads TRBD1 or TRBD2 (5 bases each). The CDR3 is made up of 14 amino acids. Germline V CDR1 and CDR2: MDHEN, SYDVKM. V was shortened by 5 bases and J by 12 bases, with 20 bases between the two germline ends. The CDR3 spells CASSRKQVAGGQFF. The CDR3 DNA sequence: TGTGCCAGCAGTCGAAAACAGGTCGCGGGTGGGCAGTTCTTC.

The chain couples TRBV20-1 to TRBJ2-5; 10 bases agree with TRBD2. V shed 3 bases, J shed 4 bases, and the junction held 5 bases outside the gene matches. From germline, CDR1 is DFQATT and CDR2 SNEGSKA (reference sequence). This CDR3 has 14 residues. CDR3 in amino acids: CSASGLAVVETQYF. CDR3 DNA sequence: TGCAGTGCTAGTGGACTAGCGGTGGTAGAGACCCAGTACTTC.

In this sample, this clone turned up a few times. The junction differs from germline at one of its ends, possibly a read error. The chain has TRBV6-5 and TRBJ2-7; perhaps TRBD2 as D (5 bases). The CDR3 sequence is 11 residues long. Germline V lookup: CDR1 MNHEY, CDR2 SVGAGI. The CDR3 here is CASSPDLTRTF. CDR3 nucleotides: TGTGCCAGCAGTCCGGACTTAACCAGGACCTTC.

The chain is built from TRBV24-1 and TRBJ2-2, with a possible D match to TRBD1 (6 bases). The V gene lost 6 bases and the J gene lost 6 bases, with 16 bases spanning the gap. Germline V gene lookup returns CDR1 KGHDR and CDR2 SFDVKD. The CDR3 runs 15 residues. For the CDR3, the DNA is TGTGCCACCAGTCCCCCAGGGGTGGGGTCCGGGGAGCTGTTTTTT. This encodes CATSPPGVGSGELFF.

The chain combines TRBV7-2 with TRBJ2-1, with TRBD2 identical over 10 bases. J lost 13 bases, V lost 1 base, and 7 bases had no gene match. Germline CDR1 SGHTA, CDR2 FQGNSA. The CDR3 extends over 14 amino acids. The DNA of the CDR3 is TGTGCCAGCAGCTTAGAACCTAGCGGGGGCGTACAGTTCTTC. This sequence encodes CASSLEPSGGVQFF.